These T cell receptor beta chains were read from a single sample in a study of metastatic and nonmetastatic thyroid tumors. TCRdb re-called clones via MiXCR from the PCR reads. Found here are more than 12,000 clones, roughly 25% of them singletons; the top ten hold about a tenth. The material sequenced was tumor tissue. These receptors originate from a female donor with papillary thyroid cancer or a benign thyroid nodule (not recorded which). Some clones in this sample may be carry-over from other donors' samples. Each CDR3 is given with its conserved first and last residue. The D gene is left open where the match is weak. The size field is filled for only some rows; it gives once, few, many or a size class.

j_call clone_size d_call v_call cdr3_nt cdr3_aa
TRBJ2-7 few - TRBV6-1 TGTGCCAGCAGTCCCCAACAGGGCTTTAGCTCCTACGAGCAGTACTTC CASSPQQGFSSYEQYF
TRBJ2-7 few - TRBV12-3/TRBV12-4 TGTGCCAGCAGTCCTTCCTACGAGCAGTACTTC CASSPSYEQYF
TRBJ2-3 many - TRBV29-1 TGCAGCGTTGAAACAGATAGCACAGATACGCAGTATTTT CSVETDSTDTQYF
TRBJ1-2 - - TRBV3-1 TGTGCCAGCAGCCGGCAGGGGACGGGGGGCTACACCTTC CASSRQGTGGYTF
TRBJ1-1 medium-sized - TRBV4-2 TGTGCCAGCAGCCAAGGTCGGCAAACTGAAGCTTTCTTT CASSQGRQTEAFF
TRBJ1-5 few - TRBV28 TGTGCCAGCACCGGGGGTAATCAGCCCCAGCATTTT CASTGGNQPQHF
TRBJ2-4 medium-sized TRBD2 TRBV6-1 TGTGCCAGCAGTGCGCTAGCGGACTCAAACATTCAGTACTTC CASSALADSNIQYF
TRBJ1-5 - - TRBV28 TGTGCCAGCAGTCCTCCGGGTTCAGGGCATCCCCAGCATTTT CASSPPGSGHPQHF
TRBJ2-7 many - TRBV29-1 TGCAGCGTCGACCCTAGGTACGAGCAGTACTTC CSVDPRYEQYF
TRBJ2-2 - - TRBV20-1 TGCAGTGCTACGACATGGTTGGACACCGGGGAGCTGTTTTTT CSATTWLDTGELFF
TRBJ2-7 - TRBD1 TRBV6-5 TGTGCCAGCAGTTATGGGACAGCCTCCTACGAGCAGTACTTC CASSYGTASYEQYF
TRBJ2-7 many TRBD2 TRBV20-1 TGCAGTGCCCAGATCGGACTAGCGGGATACGAGCAGTACTTC CSAQIGLAGYEQYF
TRBJ1-5 - TRBD1 TRBV4-2 TGTGCCAGCAGCCCGGGACAGGGGGCCCAGCCCCAGCATTTT CASSPGQGAQPQHF
TRBJ2-1 many TRBD2 TRBV5-1 TGCGCCAGCAGCTTTTTGTCTAGCGGGGACAATGAGCAGTTCTTC CASSFLSSGDNEQFF
TRBJ2-3 many TRBD2 TRBV27 TGTGCCAGCAGTTCTATATCTGGGACTAGCGGGAGCGGTAAAGATACGCAGTATTTT CASSSISGTSGSGKDTQYF
TRBJ1-2 few - TRBV27 TGTGCCAGCAGTTTATCTGGGAACTATGGCTACACCTTC CASSLSGNYGYTF
TRBJ1-1 medium-sized - TRBV12-3/TRBV12-4 TGTGCCAGCAGTTTTGGGTGGGCACGGAGGAACACTGAAGCTTTCTTT CASSFGWARRNTEAFF
TRBJ2-1 few TRBD2 TRBV27 TGTGCCAGCAGTACTAGCGGGAGGTCTCGGTATCAGTTCTTC CASSTSGRSRYQFF
TRBJ2-7 few - TRBV6-4 TGTGCCAGCAGTGACTCAACAGCGACTCCAGTCTACGAGCAGTACTTC CASSDSTATPVYEQYF
TRBJ1-6 - - TRBV20-1 TGCAGTGCTAGTTTTCCTAATAATTCACCCCTCCACTTT CSASFPNNSPLHF
TRBJ2-1 - - TRBV7-3 TGTGCCAGCATCTTAGAAGGTAGCCTTTCCTACAATGAGCAGTTCTTC CASILEGSLSYNEQFF
TRBJ2-1 - - TRBV7-7 TGTGCTAGCAGTGCCCCGTGGTCCTCCTACAATGAGCAGTTCTTC CASSAPWSSYNEQFF
TRBJ2-7 few - TRBV27 TGTGCCAGCAGTTTAGGGGCTGGACTAACGTACGAGCAGTACTTC CASSLGAGLTYEQYF
TRBJ2-7 medium-sized - TRBV4-2 TGTGCCAGCAGCCAAGAGCAAGCCCCTGGACGGGATTACGAGCAGTACTTC CASSQEQAPGRDYEQYF
TRBJ2-3 medium-sized - TRBV2 TGTGCCAGCAGTGCGTCGAGGGTGCGGACAGATACGCAGTATTTT CASSASRVRTDTQYF
TRBJ2-7 - - TRBV6-1 TGTGCCAGCAGTGGGGACGCCTACGAGCAGTACTTC CASSGDAYEQYF
TRBJ2-1 many - TRBV7-3 TGTGCCAGCAGCTTAACTCCACAGGGTTACAATGAGCAGTTCTTC CASSLTPQGYNEQFF
TRBJ2-3 many TRBD1 TRBV11-1 TGTGCCAGCAGCCTCGGGACAGGGGCAGGGGTAACAGATACGCAGTATTTT CASSLGTGAGVTDTQYF
TRBJ2-5 many - TRBV5-4 TGTGCCAGCAGCTTGGACAGTCAAGAGACCCAGTACTTC CASSLDSQETQYF
TRBJ1-5 - TRBD1 TRBV28 TGTGCCATCAGTTTACTGACAGGGATCGGTCATCCCCAGCATTTT CAISLLTGIGHPQHF
TRBJ2-3 few TRBD2 TRBV2 TGTGCCAGCACCCCGGGAGGTTCTAGCACAGATACACAGTATTTT CASTPGGSSTDTQYF
TRBJ2-1 few - TRBV28 TGTGCCAGCTCGGTGTCGGGCAATGAGCAGTTCTTC CASSVSGNEQFF
TRBJ2-7 - - TRBV20-1 TGCAGTGCTAGATCTTACTCCTACGAGCAGTACTTC CSARSYSYEQYF
TRBJ2-7 medium-sized - TRBV12-3/TRBV12-4 TGTGCCAGCAGTTTCGGGCTGAAGACCTACGAGCAGTACTTC CASSFGLKTYEQYF
TRBJ1-4 - - TRBV12-3/TRBV12-4 TGTGCCAGCAGCGGGACCTCAGGGAATGAAGGTGAAAAACTGTTTTTT CASSGTSGNEGEKLFF
TRBJ2-7 many TRBD2 TRBV5-1 TGCGCCAGCAGCTTAGCTCCCAGGACAGCCGAGCGGGAGGCCTACGAGCAGTACTTC CASSLAPRTAEREAYEQYF
TRBJ2-7 few - TRBV6-1 TGTGCCAGCAGTGAAGGAGAGTGGCAGAAAACATTC CASSEGEWQKTF
TRBJ2-3 medium-sized - TRBV4-1 TGCGCCAGCAGCCAAGAGGAGCGGTACACAGATACGCAGTATTTT CASSQEERYTDTQYF
TRBJ2-5 - TRBD2 TRBV11-2 TGTGCCAGCAGCCCACCGGGGGGGTTACAAGAGACCCAGTACTTC CASSPPGGLQETQYF
TRBJ1-2 - - TRBV20-1 TGCAGTGCGTCACCCGGGCGGACGTATGGCTACACCTTC CSASPGRTYGYTF
TRBJ1-1 medium-sized - TRBV2 TGTGCCAGCAGTGAAGTGACAGAAGCTTTCTTT CASSEVTEAFF
TRBJ1-2 once - TRBV11-2 TGTGCCAGCAGTCCCGGGACAAATGGCTACACCTTC CASSPGTNGYTF
TRBJ2-1 - - TRBV27 TGTGCCAGCAGTTTGAAGGGGCTGAACAATGAGCAGTTCTTC CASSLKGLNNEQFF